Given below is one T cell receptor (beta chain) in context. The antigen remains undetermined. Assay: immunoSEQ multiplex PCR; the TCRdb copy retains only in-frame clones and omits some. Of about 140,000 clones detected, more than 80% appear once; the ten largest clones hold about 7.5%. The record originates from a study of T cell responses to AZD1222 COVID-19 vaccine. General observations from the study: Among the donors, most were white British and more were female, and clonal diversity was possibly underestimated.

V lost 3 bases, J lost 4 bases, and 5 bases stayed unmatched. The CDR3 consists of 15 residues. From germline, CDR1 is PRHDT and CDR2 FYEKMQ (reference sequence). The chain combines TRBV13 with TRBJ1-4; 7 nucleotides line up with TRBD1. The TCR comes from an adult who received the MenACWY meningococcal vaccine as a control. The sequenced sample was peripheral blood, obtained 28 days after the second dose of the MenACWY control vaccine. The CDR3: CASSFQGQNNEKLFF. Written as DNA, the CDR3 is TGTGCCAGCAGCTTTCAGGGACAGAATAATGAAAAACTGTTTTTT.